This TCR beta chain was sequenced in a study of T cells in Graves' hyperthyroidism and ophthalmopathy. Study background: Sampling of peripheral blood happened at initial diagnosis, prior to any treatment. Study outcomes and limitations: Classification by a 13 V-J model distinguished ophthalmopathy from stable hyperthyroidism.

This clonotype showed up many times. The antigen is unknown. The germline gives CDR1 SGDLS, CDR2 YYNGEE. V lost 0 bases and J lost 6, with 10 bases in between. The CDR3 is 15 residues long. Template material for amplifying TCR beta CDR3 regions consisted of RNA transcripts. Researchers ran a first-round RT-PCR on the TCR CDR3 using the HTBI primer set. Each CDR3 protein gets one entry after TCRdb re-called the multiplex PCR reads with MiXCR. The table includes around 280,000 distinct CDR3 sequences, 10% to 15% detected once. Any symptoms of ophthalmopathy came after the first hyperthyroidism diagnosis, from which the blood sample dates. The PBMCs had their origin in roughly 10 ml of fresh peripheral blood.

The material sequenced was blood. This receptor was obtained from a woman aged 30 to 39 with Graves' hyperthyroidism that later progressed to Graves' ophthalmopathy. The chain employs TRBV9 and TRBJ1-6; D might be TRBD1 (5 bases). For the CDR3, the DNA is TGTGCCAGCAGCGTAGGAGGAGGGGTTAATTCACCCCTCCACTTT. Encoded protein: CASSVGGGVNSPLHF.